The 14 T cell receptor beta chains below all came from one sample that was sequenced in a study of blood T cell repertoires in COVID-19. TCRdb keeps only in-frame clones here, not all; method: immunoSEQ multiplex PCR. Of 200,000 to 250,000 clones listed, 81% were seen once; the top ten hold approximately 9%. The sequencing input was PBMCs or T cells enriched from blood (not recorded which). The receptors shown here come from a woman in her fifties or sixties with acute COVID-19.

The V gene is TRBV19, the J gene TRBJ1-4; a weak D match, TRBD1 (6 bases). Per the germline V gene, CDR1 is LNHDA and CDR2 is SQIVND (reference sequence). V dropped 1 base and J dropped 3 bases, with 9 bases sitting between them. This CDR3 is 15 amino acids long. CDR3 DNA: TGTGCCAGTAGTATAGGGGACACCTCTAATGAAAAACTGTTTTTT. Translated: CASSIGDTSNEKLFF.

This clone was observed a few times. CDR3 region: CASSRVTDSGSFYEQYF. Written as DNA, the CDR3 is TGCGCCAGCAGCCGAGTTACAGATAGCGGGAGTTTTTACGAGCAGTACTTC. The chain recombines TRBV4-1 with TRBJ2-7, with TRBD2 matching over 9 bases. Trimming at V came to 4 bases and at J to 4 bases, leaving 14 bases not matched to a gene. This CDR3 region has 17 residues. CDR1 and CDR2 (germline): MGHRA, YSYEKL.

The chain has TRBV5-1 and TRBJ1-2, with TRBD1 matching over 7 bases. The CDR3 extends over 15 amino acids. Germline CDR1 SGHRS, CDR2 YFSETQ. V lost 2 bases, J lost 4 bases, and 8 bases stayed unmatched. The CDR3 DNA sequence: TGCGCCAGCAGCTTTAAGACAGGGTCCGGCTATGGCTACACCTTC. Its translation is CASSFKTGSGYGYTF.

This chain uses TRBV11-2 with TRBJ1-1, with unresolved D. The germline CDR1 and CDR2 sequences are SGHAT and FQNNGV. Trimming pared 5 bases from V and 1 base from J, leaving 11 bases between. The length of the CDR3 is 14 residues. This CDR3 reads CASSAHRGNTEAFF. The CDR3 nucleotides are TGTGCCAGCAGCGCGCACCGGGGGAACACTGAAGCTTTCTTT.

This chain connects TRBV18 to TRBJ1-1, with no clear D. Trimming took 5 bases from V and 4 from J, leaving 8 bases between them. This CDR3 is built from 12 residues. The germline V gene has CDR1 KGHSH and CDR2 LQKENI. The CDR3 bases are TGTGCCAGCTCAGGCCAGGCCACTGAAGCTTTCTTT. This codes for CASSGQATEAFF.

The rearrangement uses TRBV2 and TRBJ1-4, with 8 bases that match TRBD1. Germline CDR1 is SNHLY and CDR2 is FYNNEI. V gave up 7 bases and J gave up 3 bases; unmatched junction bases: 4. The CDR3 totals 14 residues. The CDR3 nucleotides read TGTGCCAGCACCTTGACAGGGGCTAATGAAAAACTGTTTTTT. Translation: CASTLTGANEKLFF.

This chain connects TRBV30 to TRBJ2-1; 7 nucleotides align to TRBD2. Germline V CDR1 and CDR2: GTSNPN, SVGIG (reference sequence). J lost 4 bases, V lost 3 bases, and 6 bases had no gene match. The CDR3 consists of 14 residues. CDR3 sequence: CAWSSSGIYNEQFF. CDR3 coding DNA: TGTGCCTGGAGCTCCAGCGGGATATACAATGAGCAGTTCTTC.

The V and J genes are TRBV29-1 and TRBJ2-7; D might be TRBD2 (7 bases). CDR3 length: 12 amino acids. CDR1 SQVTM and CDR2 ANQGSEA come from the germline V gene. V shed 4 bases and J shed 12 bases, with 19 bases lying between them. Here the CDR3 DNA reads TGCAGCGTTGGAGGGGGGGGCACGCTGTCGTACTTC. Amino acids: CSVGGGGTLSYF.

V is TRBV6-2 or TRBV6-3 and J is TRBJ1-1; 8 bases are shared with TRBD1. The CDR3 sequence is 13 residues long. J was trimmed by 5 bases and V by 2 bases; bases with no gene match: 1. Germline assignment: CDR1 MNHEY and CDR2 SVGEGT. As DNA, the CDR3 is TGTGCCAGCAGTTACAGACAGGGGACTGAAGCTTTCTTT. Translated, it gives CASSYRQGTEAFF.

The genes are TRBV27 and TRBJ2-5; 10 nucleotides line up with TRBD1. CDR1 is MNHEY, CDR2 SMNVEV, per germline (reference sequence). Unmatched junction bases numbered 5, after V lost 0 bases and J lost 4 bases. CDR3 length equals 16 residues. The CDR3 protein is CASSLSGTGVRETQYF. CDR3 coding DNA: TGTGCCAGCAGTTTATCAGGGACAGGGGTCCGAGAGACCCAGTACTTC.

This sequence joins TRBV3-1 (or the pseudogene TRBV3-2) and TRBJ1-2; a weak D match, TRBD1 (5 bases). Trimming pared 4 bases from V and 4 bases from J, leaving 22 bases between. CDR1 is LGHDT, CDR2 YNNKEL, per germline (reference sequence). The CDR3 sequence is 17 residues long. The CDR3: CASSPDMTRSPTYGYTF. The CDR3, as DNA: TGTGCCAGCAGCCCGGACATGACCAGGTCCCCTACCTATGGCTACACCTTC.

The chain recombines TRBV9 with TRBJ1-1; a weak D match, TRBD1 (6 bases). V was pared by 3 bases and J by 1 base, with 28 bases between. CDR1 is SGDLS and CDR2 is YYNGEE in the germline V gene. This CDR3 is built from 20 residues. Here the CDR3 reads CASSGGTFYTSWESNTEAFF. CDR3 nucleotide sequence: TGTGCCAGCAGCGGAGGGACATTCTATACCTCTTGGGAATCGAACACTGAAGCTTTCTTT. The complete variable domain, with remaining parts taken from reference TRBV9 and TRBJ1-1, reads DSGVTQTPKHLITATGQRVTLRCSPRSGDLSVYWYQQSLDQGLQFLIQYYNGEERAKGNILERFSAQQFPDLHSELNLSSLELGDSALYFCASSGGTFYTSWESNTEAFFGQGTRLTVV.

The V gene is TRBV21-1, the J gene TRBJ1-6. TRBV21-1 is a recognized pseudogene. The CDR3 has 18 residues. The CDR3: CASSKADQEPPGDSPLHF. The CDR3, as DNA: TGTGCCAGCAGCAAAGCTGACCAGGAACCGCCCGGGGATTCACCCCTCCACTTT.

This sequence joins TRBV19 and TRBJ2-7; 9 positions match TRBD1. CDR1 LNHDA and CDR2 SQIVND come from the germline V gene (reference sequence). This CDR3 is built from 14 residues. With V trimmed by 6 bases and J by 5 bases, 8 bases remained unmatched. The CDR3 DNA reads TGTGCCAGTAGCAACAGGGGGCGCCTGGACGAGCAGTACTTC. Its translation is CASSNRGRLDEQYF.